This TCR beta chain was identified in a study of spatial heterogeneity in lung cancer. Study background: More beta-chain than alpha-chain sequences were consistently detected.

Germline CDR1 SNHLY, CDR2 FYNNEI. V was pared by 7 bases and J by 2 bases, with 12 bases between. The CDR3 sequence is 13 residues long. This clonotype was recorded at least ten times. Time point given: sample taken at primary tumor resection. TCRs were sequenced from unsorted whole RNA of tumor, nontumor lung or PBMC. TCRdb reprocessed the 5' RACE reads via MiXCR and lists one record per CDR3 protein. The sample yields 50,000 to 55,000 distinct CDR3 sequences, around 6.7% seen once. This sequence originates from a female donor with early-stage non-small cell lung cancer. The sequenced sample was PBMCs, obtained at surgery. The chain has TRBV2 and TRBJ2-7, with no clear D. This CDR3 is CASMKGTTYEQYF. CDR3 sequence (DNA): TGTGCCAGCATGAAGGGAACCACCTACGAGCAGTACTTC. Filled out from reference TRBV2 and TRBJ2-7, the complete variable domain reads EPEVTQTPSHQVTQMGQEVILRCVPISNHLYFYWYRQILGQKVEFLVSFYNNEISEKSEIFDDQFSVERPDGSNFTLKIRSTKLEDSAMYFCASMKGTTYEQYFGPGTRLTVT.